This entry lists 7 T cell receptor beta chains sequenced from one sample in a study of cytotoxic CD8 clonotypes in ibrutinib-treated CLL. Profiled with immunoSEQ multiplex PCR; TCRdb holds only in-frame clones, not every one. The sample contains approximately 190,000 clones, around 75% of which appear only once. The sequenced sample was PBMCs, obtained after 12 months of ibrutinib treatment. These receptors were obtained from a human donor with chronic lymphocytic leukemia.

The genes are TRBV7-2 and TRBJ2-5; D is unresolved. The ends were cut back, 2 bases at V and 1 base at J, with 14 bases in the middle. This CDR3 has 16 amino acids. Germline loops: CDR1 SGHTA, CDR2 FQGNSA. CDR3 region: CASSLMPAGIQETQYF. In DNA, the CDR3 is TGTGCCAGCAGCTTAATGCCAGCCGGTATCCAAGAGACCCAGTACTTC.

The chain recombines TRBV6-1 with TRBJ1-5; the D is unclear. Germline V lookup: CDR1 MNHNS, CDR2 SASEGT. The CDR3 loop spans 14 amino acids. Trimming shortened V by 7 bases and J by 3 bases, and 13 bases separated the two germline ends. The CDR3 sequence is CASKRKLDNQPQHF. As DNA, the CDR3 is TGTGCCAGCAAACGAAAACTAGACAATCAGCCCCAGCATTTT.

The V gene is TRBV6-1, the J gene TRBJ2-1; 9 bases agree with TRBD1. CDR1 is MNHNS, CDR2 SASEGT, per germline. CDR3 length equals 14 residues. Trimming at V came to 7 bases and at J to 7 bases, leaving 8 bases not matched to a gene. The CDR3 DNA sequence: TGTGCCAGCATTGGGACAGGGTGGGTGAATGAGCAGTTCTTC. Its translation: CASIGTGWVNEQFF.

The V call is TRBV4-2, the J call TRBJ2-6; no clear D gene. This CDR3 comprises 17 residues. Germline CDR1 is LGHNA and CDR2 is YNFKEQ. Trimming took 0 bases from V and 1 from J, leaving 10 bases between them. CDR3 protein: CASSQEWAVSGANVLTF. The CDR3, as DNA: TGTGCCAGCAGCCAAGAGTGGGCGGTTTCTGGGGCCAACGTCCTGACTTTC.

V usage is TRBV7-2 and J usage is TRBJ1-2; 10 bases fit TRBD1. Losses at the gene ends were 8 bases for V and 11 bases for J; bases not matched to a gene: 8. CDR1 is SGHTA, CDR2 FQGNSA, per germline. The CDR3 runs to 12 residues. The CDR3 sequence: CASRRDRGLYTF. The DNA of the CDR3 is TGTGCCAGCCGCCGGGACAGGGGTCTATACACCTTC.

This clone was seen a handful of times. The chain recombines TRBV5-1 with TRBJ2-7, with 9 bases that match TRBD1. V shed 0 bases, J shed 7 bases, and the junction held 11 bases outside the gene matches. CDR3 size: 16 residues. Germline V gives CDR1 SGHRS, CDR2 YFSETQ. CDR3: CASSLEGTGRRAEQYF. CDR3 nucleotide sequence: TGCGCCAGCAGCTTGGAAGGGACAGGGAGGCGGGCAGAGCAGTACTTC. The full variable domain, completed using reference TRBV5-1 and TRBJ2-7, is KAGVTQTPRYLIKTRGQQVTLSCSPISGHRSVSWYQQTPGQGLQFLFEYFSETQRNKGNFPGRFSGRQFSNSRSEMNVSTLELGDSALYLCASSLEGTGRRAEQYFGPGTRLTVT.

The chain links TRBV7-2 to TRBJ2-7, with D uncertain. The CDR3 consists of 13 residues. CDR1 is SGHTA and CDR2 is FQGNSA in the germline V gene. V was clipped by 2 bases and J by 2 bases, with 7 bases between them. In DNA form, the CDR3 reads TGTGCCAGCAGCTTATTTAGTACCTACGAGCAGTACTTC. Amino acid sequence: CASSLFSTYEQYF.